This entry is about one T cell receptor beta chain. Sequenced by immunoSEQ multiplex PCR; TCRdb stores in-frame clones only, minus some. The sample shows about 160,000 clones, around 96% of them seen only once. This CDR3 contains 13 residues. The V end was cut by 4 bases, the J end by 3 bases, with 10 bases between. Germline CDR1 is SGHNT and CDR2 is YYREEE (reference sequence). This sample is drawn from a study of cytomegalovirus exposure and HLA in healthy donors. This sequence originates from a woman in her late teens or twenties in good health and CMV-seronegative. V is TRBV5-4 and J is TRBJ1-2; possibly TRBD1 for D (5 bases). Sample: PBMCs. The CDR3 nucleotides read TGTGCCAGCAGCCTTCGGGGGTACTATGGCTACACCTTC. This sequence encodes CASSLRGYYGYTF. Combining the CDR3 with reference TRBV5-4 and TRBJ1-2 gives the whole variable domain ETGVTQSPTHLIKTRGQQVTLRCSSQSGHNTVSWYQQALGQGPQFIFQYYREEENGRGNFPPRFSGLQFPNYSSELNVNALELDDSALYLCASSLRGYYGYTFGSGTRLTVV.